This T cell receptor (beta chain) stems from a study of T cells after yellow fever vaccination. Template switching with 5'RACE generated the TCR cDNA and added a universal primer site and UMIs. One entry per CDR3 protein, called by TCRdb with MiXCR from the 5' RACE reads. This table has 100,000 to 150,000 distinct CDR3 sequences, about 16% appearing once. CDR1 and CDR2 (germline): SGDLS, YYNGEE. This CDR3 contains 16 residues. Germline trimming cut 3 bases from V and 6 bases from J; bases unmatched to any gene: 12. The chain joins TRBV9 to TRBJ2-1, with TRBD1 matching 7 bases. This clonotype was sampled from a man in his late teens or twenties who received the YFV17D yellow fever vaccine. Sample: CD8+ T cells sorted from PBMCs, taken 5 days after the yellow fever booster vaccination. CDR3: CASSEPRDSHANEQFF. The CDR3 DNA sequence: TGTGCCAGCAGCGAGCCCCGGGACAGCCACGCCAATGAGCAGTTCTTC.